This T cell receptor beta chain was obtained from a study of CXCR3-negative and CXCR3-positive naive CD8 T cells (dated by TCRdb to about 2019). Describing the broader study: In total, about 150 million TRB reads were obtained, or roughly 1.5 +/- 0.3 million reads per library. Data from ten to twelve donors, pooled across two independent experiments, went into the diversity and physicochemical repertoire analyses. TRBV-TRBJ cluster analysis included naive subsets from a handful of donors and memory cells from 3 donors.

The research as a whole found: Surface CD5, linked to self-reactivity in mice, was comparable between naive subsets; TCR interaction strength was therefore also inferred from TRB CDR3 physicochemical properties. TRBV-TRBJ usage was similar between naive CXCR3-negative and CXCR3-positive cells from the same donor, while memory cells showed distinct patterns. Compared with CXCR3-negative naive cells, CXCR3-positive naive cells had TRB CDR3s with higher hydrophobicity (lower Kidera factor 4), lower energy, and higher strength and volume indices. Comparably high repertoire diversity was found in both naive subsets, whereas much lower repertoire diversity was found in memory CD8+ T cells. CXCR3 expression partially decreased after cryopreservation, so most assays used freshly isolated PBMCs.

This sample was sequenced with a NextSeq 550. The Human TCR Profiling Kit (MiLaboratory) was used to make UMI-labeled 5' RACE TRB cDNA libraries. cDNA synthesis used the entire amount of extracted RNA, and PCR amplification then used the entire amount of cDNA produced. Libraries were prepared in parallel with an identical number of PCR cycles. On the authors' methods: With a requirement of at least two reads per UMI, MIGEC and MiXCR extracted about 48,000 +/- 9,800 unique UMI-labeled TRB cDNA molecules per library. On average, each library contained approximately 40,000 +/- 10,000 functional in-frame TRB CDR3 nucleotide clonotypes without stop codons. After downsampling to 5000 UMI-labeled TRB molecules per sample, diversity metrics such as normalized Shannon-Wiener and Chao1 were calculated in VDJtools. For the central five CDR3 residues, VDJtools calculated physicochemical properties weighted by clonotype size, namely interaction energy, strength, volume and Kidera factor 4. TCRdb reprocessed the reads and provides one entry for every CDR3 protein sequence; no DNA is given. Here the V and J calls rest on TCRdb's processing, not on the authors' analysis. This sample's table lists about 58,000 distinct CDR3 sequences. The top ten clonotypes cover approximately 0.43% of the sample.

For each CD8+ T cell subset, flow sorting was done in triplicate, and about 300,000 cells per subset went directly into RLT lysis buffer. To exclude memory contaminants, naive CD8+ T cells were stringently defined as CD45RO-CCR7+CD27+CD95-. Using standard density gradient centrifugation, peripheral blood mononuclear cells were isolated from buffy coats. A FACSAria III was used to flow-sort naive CXCR3-negative and CXCR3-positive CD8+ T cells. Total RNA was extracted from sorted cells using an RNeasy Mini Kit. Note on this clonotype: The target of this receptor is not known.

This clonotype originated in a human donor in good health. Some clones in this sample may be carry-over from other donors' samples. Material: naive CXCR3- CD8+ T cells from blood. The cell subset or site label here, explained by the study, means: CD45RO-CCR7+CD27+CD95- naive CD8+ T cells lacking CXCR3 (TNR3-).

The encoded CDR3 is CSASPPPETGDEKLFF. The sequence joins TRBV20-1 to TRBJ1-4; the TRBD1 assignment by TCRdb is unverifiable without DNA. According to the germline V gene (reference sequence), CDR1 reads DFQATT and CDR2 reads SNEGSKA. The CDR3 runs 16 amino acids, cysteine and phenylalanine included. No DNA is recorded.